This TCR beta chain was identified in a study of blood T cells in healthy people across ages. The individuals who served as donors were healthy Caucasians living in Russia, aged roughly 6 to 95. With a J-beta primer mix and a sample-barcoded 5' primer, a second PCR ran 7 to 11 cycles. In TCRdb, the 5' RACE reads were re-called with MiXCR into one record per CDR3 protein. The data hold about 690,000 distinct CDR3 sequences, with around 41% observed a single time. The length of the CDR3 is 15 residues. Germline-derived CDR1 and CDR2 are SGHTA and FQGNSA. Trimming left V 5 bases short and J 0 bases short, with 11 bases between.

The sequence was collected from a man older than 75 in good health. The J gene is TRBJ1-3, the V gene TRBV7-2; a possible D gene is TRBD1 (5 bases). The sequenced material came from blood. In DNA, the CDR3 is TGTGCCAGCAGCCCAAGGGGTACCTCTGGAAACACCATATATTTT. Its translation: CASSPRGTSGNTIYF.